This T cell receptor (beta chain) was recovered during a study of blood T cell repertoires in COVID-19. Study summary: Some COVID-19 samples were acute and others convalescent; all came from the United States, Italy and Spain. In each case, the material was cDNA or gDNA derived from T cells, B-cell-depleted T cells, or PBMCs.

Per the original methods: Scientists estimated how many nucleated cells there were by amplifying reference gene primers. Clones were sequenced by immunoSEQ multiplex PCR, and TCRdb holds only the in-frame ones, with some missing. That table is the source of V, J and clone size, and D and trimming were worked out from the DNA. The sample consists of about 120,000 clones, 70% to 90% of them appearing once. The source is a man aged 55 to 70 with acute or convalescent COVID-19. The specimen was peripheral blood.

The CDR3 reads CASKGGQAQPNYGYTF. DNA of the CDR3: TGTGCCAGCAAGGGGGGACAGGCACAACCGAACTATGGCTACACCTTC. J is TRBJ1-2 and V is TRBV2; the match to TRBD1 covers 8 bases. Germline V gene lookup returns CDR1 SNHLY and CDR2 FYNNEI. Trimming cost V 7 bases and J 2 bases; bases outside gene matches: 12. The CDR3 loop spans 16 amino acids.